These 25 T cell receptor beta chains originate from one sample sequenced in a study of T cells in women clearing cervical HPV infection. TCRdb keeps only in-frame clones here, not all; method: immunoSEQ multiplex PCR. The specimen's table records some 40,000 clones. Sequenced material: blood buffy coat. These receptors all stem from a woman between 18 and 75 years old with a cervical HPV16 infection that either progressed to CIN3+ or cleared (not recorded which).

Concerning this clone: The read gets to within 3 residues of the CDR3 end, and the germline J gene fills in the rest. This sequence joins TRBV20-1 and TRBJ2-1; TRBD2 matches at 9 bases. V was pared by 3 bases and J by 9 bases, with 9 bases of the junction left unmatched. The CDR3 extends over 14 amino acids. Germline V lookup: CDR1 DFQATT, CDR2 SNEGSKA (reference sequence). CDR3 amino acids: CSASARLADGEQFF. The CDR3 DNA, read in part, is TGCAGTGCTAGTGCCCGACTAGCGGATGGTGAG.

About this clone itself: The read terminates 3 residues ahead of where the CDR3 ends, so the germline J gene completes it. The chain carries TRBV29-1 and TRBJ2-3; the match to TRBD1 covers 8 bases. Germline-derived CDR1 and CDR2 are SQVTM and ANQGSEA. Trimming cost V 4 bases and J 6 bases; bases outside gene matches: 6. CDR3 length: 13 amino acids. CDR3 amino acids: CSVGPGGIDTQYF. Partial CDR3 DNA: TGCAGCGTTGGCCCAGGGGGCATCGATACG.

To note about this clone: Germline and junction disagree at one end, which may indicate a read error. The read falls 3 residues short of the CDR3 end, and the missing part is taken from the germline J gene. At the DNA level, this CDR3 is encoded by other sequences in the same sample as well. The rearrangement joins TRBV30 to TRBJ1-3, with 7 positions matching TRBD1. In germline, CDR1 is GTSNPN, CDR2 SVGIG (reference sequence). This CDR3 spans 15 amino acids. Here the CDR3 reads CAWSGRGGAGNTIYF. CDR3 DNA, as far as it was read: TGTGCCTGGAGTGGGAGAGGGGGCGCGGGAAACACT.

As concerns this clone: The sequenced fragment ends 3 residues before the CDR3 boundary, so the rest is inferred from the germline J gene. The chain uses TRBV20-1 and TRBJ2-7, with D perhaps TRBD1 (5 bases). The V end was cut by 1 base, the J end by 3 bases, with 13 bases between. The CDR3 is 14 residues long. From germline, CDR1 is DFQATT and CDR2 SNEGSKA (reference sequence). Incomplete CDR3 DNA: TGCAGTGCTAGAGGGACAAAGGGGCTCTACGAG. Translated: CSARGTKGLYE. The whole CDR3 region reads CSARGTKGLYEQYF.

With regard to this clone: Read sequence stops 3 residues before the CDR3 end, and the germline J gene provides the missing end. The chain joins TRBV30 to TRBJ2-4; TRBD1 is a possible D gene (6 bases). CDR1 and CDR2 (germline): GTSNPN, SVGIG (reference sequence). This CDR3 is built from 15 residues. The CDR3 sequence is CAWNSNGQPREPQYF. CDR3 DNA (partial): TGTGCCTGGAACTCTAACGGACAGCCGAGGGAGCCT.

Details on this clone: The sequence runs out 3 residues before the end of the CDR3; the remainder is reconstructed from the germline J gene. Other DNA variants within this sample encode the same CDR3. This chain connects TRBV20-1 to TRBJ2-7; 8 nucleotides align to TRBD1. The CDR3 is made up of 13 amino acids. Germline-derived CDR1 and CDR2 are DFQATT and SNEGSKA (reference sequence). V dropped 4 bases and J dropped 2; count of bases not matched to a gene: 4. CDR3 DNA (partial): TGCAGTGCTACAGGGGGCAGTCCCTACGAG. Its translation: CSATGGSPYE. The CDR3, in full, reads CSATGGSPYEQYF.

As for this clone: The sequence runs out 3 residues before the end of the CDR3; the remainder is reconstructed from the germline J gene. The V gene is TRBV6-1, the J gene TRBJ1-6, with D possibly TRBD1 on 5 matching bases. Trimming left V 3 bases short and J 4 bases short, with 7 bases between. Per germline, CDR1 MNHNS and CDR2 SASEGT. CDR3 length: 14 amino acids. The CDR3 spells CASSETAYNSPLHF. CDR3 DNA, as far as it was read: TGTGCCAGCAGTGAGACAGCATATAATTCACCC.

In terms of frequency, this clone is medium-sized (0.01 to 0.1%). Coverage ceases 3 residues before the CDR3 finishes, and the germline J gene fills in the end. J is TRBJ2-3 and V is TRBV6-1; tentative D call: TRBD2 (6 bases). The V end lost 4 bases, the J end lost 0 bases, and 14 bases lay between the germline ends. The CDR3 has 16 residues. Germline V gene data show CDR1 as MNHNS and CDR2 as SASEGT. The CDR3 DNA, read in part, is TGTGCCAGCAGTGCGCCTGCCGGGACTAGCACAGATACG. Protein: CASSAPAGTSTDT. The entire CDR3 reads CASSAPAGTSTDTQYF.

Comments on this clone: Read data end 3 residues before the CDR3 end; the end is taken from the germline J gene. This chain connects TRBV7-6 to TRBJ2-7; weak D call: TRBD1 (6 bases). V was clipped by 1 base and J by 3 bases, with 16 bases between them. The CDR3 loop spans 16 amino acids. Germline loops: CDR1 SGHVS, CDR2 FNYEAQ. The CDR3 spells CASSLEGERGSYEQYF. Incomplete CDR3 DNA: TGTGCCAGCAGCTTAGAGGGGGAAAGGGGGAGCTACGAG.

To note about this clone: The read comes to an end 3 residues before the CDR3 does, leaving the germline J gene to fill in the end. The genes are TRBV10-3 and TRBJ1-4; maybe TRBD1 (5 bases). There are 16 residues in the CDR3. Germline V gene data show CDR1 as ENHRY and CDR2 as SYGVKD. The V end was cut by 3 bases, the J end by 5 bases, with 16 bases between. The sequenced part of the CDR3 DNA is TGTGCCATCAGTGAAGGCCTGGCAGAGGGGAATGAAAAA. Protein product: CAISEGLAEGNEK. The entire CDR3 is CAISEGLAEGNEKLFF.

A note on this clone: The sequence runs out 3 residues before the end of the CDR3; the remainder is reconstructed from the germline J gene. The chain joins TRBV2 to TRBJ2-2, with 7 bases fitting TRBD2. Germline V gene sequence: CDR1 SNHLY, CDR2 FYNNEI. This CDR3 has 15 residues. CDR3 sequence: CASKSGEKDNSPLFF. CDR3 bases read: TGTGCCAGCAAGAGCGGGGAGAAAGATAATTCACCG.

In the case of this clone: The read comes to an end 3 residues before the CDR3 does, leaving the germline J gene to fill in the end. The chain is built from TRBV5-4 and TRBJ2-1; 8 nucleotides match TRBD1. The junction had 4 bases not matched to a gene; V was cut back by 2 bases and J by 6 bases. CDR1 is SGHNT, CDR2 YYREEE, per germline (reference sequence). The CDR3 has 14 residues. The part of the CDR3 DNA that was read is TGTGCCAGCAGCTTTAGGACAGGGATCAATGAG. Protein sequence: CASSFRTGINE. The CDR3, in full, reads CASSFRTGINEQFF.

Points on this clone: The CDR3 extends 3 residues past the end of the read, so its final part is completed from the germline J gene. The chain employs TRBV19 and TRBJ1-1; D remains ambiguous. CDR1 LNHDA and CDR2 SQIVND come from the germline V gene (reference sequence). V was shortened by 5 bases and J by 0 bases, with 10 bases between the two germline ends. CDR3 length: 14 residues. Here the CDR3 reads CASSQAIVNTEAFF. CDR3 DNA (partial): TGTGCCAGTAGTCAGGCTATAGTGAACACTGAA. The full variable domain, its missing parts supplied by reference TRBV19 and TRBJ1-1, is DGGITQSPKYLFRKEGQNVTLSCEQNLNHDAMYWYRQDPGQGLRLIYYSQIVNDFQKGDIAEGYSVSREKKESFPLTVTSAQKNPTAFYLCASSQAIVNTEAFFGQGTRLTVV.

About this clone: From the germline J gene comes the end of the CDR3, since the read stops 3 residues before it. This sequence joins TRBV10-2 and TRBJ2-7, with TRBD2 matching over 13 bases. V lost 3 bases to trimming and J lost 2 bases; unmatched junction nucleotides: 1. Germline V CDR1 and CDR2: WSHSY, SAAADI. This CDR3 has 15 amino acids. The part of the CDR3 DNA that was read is TGCGCCAGCAGTGACGGGACTAGCGGGGCCTACGAG. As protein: CASSDGTSGAYE. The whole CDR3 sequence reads CASSDGTSGAYEQYF.

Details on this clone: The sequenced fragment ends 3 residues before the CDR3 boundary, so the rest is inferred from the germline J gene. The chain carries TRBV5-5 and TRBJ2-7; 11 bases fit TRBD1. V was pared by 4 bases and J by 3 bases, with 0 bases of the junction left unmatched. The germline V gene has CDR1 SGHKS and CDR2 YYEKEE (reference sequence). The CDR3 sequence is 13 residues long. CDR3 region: CASSGTGGYEQYF. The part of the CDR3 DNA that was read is TGTGCCAGCAGCGGGACAGGGGGCTACGAG.

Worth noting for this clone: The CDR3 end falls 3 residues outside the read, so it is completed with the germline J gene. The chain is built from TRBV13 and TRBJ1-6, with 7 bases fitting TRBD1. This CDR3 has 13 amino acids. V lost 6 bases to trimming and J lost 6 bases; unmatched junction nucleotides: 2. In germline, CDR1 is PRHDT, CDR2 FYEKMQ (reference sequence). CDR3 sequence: CASRGQFNSPLHF. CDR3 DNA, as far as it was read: TGTGCCAGCAGGGGACAGTTTAATTCACCC.

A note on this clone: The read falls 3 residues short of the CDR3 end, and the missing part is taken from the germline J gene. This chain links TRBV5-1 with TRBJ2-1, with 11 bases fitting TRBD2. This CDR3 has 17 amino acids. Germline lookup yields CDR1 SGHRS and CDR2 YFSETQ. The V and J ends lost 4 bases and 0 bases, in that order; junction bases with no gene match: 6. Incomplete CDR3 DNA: TGCGCCAGCAGCCTTGGGACTAGCGGCTTCTCCTACAATGAG. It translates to CASSLGTSGFSYNE. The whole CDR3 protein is CASSLGTSGFSYNEQFF.

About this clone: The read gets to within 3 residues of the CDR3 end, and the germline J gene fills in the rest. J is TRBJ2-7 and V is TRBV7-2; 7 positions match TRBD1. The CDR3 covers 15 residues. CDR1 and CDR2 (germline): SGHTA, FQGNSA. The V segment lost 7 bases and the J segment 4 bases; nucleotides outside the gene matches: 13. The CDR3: CASNRGPGRGYEQYF. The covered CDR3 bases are TGTGCCAGCAACAGGGGTCCGGGACGGGGATACGAG.

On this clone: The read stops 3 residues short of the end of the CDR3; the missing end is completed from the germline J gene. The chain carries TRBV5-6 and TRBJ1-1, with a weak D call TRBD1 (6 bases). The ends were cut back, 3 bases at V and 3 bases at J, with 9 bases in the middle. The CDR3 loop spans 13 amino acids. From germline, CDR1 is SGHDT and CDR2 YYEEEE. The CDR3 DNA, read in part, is TGTGCCAGCAGCTCTACAGGGCACACTGAA. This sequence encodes CASSSTGHTE. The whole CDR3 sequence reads CASSSTGHTEAFF.

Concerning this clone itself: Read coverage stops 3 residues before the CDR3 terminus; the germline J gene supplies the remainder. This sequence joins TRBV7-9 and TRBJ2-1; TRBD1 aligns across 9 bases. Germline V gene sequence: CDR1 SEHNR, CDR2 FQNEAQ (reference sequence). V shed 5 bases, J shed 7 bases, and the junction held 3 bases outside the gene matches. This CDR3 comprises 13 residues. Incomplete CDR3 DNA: TGTGCCAGCAGCACTGGGACAGGGAATGAG. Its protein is CASSTGTGNE. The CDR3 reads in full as CASSTGTGNEQFF.

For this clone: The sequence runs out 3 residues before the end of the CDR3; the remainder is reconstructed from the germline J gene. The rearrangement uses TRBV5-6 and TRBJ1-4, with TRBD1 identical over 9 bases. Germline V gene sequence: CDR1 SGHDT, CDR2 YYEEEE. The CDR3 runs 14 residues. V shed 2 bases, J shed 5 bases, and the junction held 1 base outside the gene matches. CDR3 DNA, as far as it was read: TGTGCCAGCAGCTTAGGACAGGGGAATGAAAAA. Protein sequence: CASSLGQGNEK. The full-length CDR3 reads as CASSLGQGNEKLFF.

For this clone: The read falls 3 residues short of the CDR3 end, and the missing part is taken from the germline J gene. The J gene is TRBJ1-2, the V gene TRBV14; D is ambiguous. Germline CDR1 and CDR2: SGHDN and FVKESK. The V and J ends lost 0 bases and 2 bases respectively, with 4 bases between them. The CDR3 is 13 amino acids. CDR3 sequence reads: CASSQDRNYGYTF. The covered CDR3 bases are TGTGCCAGCAGCCAAGACAGGAACTATGGC.

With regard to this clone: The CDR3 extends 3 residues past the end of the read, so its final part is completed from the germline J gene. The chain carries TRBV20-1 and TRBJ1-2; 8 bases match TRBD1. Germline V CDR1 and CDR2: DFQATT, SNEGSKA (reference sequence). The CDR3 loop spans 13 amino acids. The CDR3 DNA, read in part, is TGCAGTGCGGAGGACAGGGCGGCCCACGGC. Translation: CSAEDRAAHG. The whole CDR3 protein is CSAEDRAAHGYTF.

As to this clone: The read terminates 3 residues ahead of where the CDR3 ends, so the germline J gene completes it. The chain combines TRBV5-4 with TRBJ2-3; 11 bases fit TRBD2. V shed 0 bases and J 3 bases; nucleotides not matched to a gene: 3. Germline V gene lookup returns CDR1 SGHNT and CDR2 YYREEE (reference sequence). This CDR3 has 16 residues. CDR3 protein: CASSLVAGGPTDTQYF. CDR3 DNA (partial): TGTGCCAGCAGCTTGGTAGCGGGGGGGCCAACAGATACG. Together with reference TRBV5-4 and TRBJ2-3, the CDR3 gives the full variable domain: ETGVTQSPTHLIKTRGQQVTLRCSSQSGHNTVSWYQQALGQGPQFIFQYYREEENGRGNFPPRFSGLQFPNYSSELNVNALELDDSALYLCASSLVAGGPTDTQYFGPGTRLTVL.

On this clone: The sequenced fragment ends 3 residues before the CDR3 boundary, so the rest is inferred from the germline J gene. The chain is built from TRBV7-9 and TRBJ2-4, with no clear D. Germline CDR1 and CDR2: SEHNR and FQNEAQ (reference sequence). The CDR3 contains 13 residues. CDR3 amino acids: CASSLPSNYGQYF. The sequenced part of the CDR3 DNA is TGTGCCAGCAGCTTACCTTCTAACTATGGT. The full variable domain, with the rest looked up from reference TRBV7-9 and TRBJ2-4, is DTGVSQNPRHKITKRGQNVTFRCDPISEHNRLYWYRQTLGQGPEFLTYFQNEAQLEKSRLLSDRFSAERPKGSFSTLEIQRTEQGDSAMYLCASSLPSNYGQYFGAGTRLSVL.